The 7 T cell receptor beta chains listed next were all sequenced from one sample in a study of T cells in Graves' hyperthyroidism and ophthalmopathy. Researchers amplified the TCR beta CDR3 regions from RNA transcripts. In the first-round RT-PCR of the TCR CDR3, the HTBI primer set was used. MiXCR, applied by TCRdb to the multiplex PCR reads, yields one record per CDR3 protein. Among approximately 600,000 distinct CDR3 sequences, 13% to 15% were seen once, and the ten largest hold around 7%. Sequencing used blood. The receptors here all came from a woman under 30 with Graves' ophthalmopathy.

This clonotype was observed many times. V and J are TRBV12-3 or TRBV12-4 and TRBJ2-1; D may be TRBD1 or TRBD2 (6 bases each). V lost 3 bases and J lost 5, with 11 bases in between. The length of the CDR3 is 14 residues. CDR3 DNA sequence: TGTGCCAGCAGTTTTGGAGGGGGGAACAATGAGCAGTTCTTC. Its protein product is CASSFGGGNNEQFF.

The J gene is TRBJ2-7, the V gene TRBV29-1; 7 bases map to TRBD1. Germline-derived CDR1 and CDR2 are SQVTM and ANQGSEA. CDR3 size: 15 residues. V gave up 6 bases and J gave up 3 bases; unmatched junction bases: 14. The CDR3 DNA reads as TGCAGCGTCCGGCCCGGGACAGACAACAGCTACGAGCAGTACTTC. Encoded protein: CSVRPGTDNSYEQYF.

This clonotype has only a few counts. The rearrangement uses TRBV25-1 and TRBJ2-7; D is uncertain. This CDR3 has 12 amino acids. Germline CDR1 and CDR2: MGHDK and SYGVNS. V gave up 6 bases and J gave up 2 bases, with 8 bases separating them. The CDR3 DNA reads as TGTGCCAGCAGGGGGTCCGCCTACGAGCAGTACTTC. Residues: CASRGSAYEQYF.

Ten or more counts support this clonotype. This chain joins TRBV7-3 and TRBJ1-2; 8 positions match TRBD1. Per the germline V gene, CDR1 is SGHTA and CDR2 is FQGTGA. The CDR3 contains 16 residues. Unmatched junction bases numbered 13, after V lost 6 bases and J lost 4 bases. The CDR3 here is CASSPGRTGLGYGYTF. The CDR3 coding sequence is TGTGCCAGCAGTCCCGGCCGGACAGGGCTAGGCTATGGCTACACCTTC.

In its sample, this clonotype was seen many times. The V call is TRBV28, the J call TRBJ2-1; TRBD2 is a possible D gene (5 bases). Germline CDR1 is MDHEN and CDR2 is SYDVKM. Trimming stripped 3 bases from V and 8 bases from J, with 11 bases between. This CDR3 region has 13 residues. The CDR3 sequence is CASSFASTYEQFF. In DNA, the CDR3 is TGTGCCAGCAGTTTCGCTAGCACTTATGAGCAGTTCTTC.

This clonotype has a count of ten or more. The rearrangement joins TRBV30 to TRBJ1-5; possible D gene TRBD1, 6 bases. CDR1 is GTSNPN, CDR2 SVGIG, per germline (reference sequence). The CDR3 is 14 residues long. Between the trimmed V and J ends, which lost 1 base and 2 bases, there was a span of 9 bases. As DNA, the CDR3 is TGTGCCTGGAGTGCAGGGGTTGGCAATCAGCCCCAGCATTTT. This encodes CAWSAGVGNQPQHF.

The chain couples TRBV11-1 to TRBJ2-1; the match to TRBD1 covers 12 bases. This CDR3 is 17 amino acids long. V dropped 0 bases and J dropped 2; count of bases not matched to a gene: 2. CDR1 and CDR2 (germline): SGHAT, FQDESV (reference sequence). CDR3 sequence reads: CASSLAGTGGAYNEQFF. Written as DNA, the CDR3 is TGTGCCAGCAGCTTAGCGGGGACAGGGGGCGCCTACAATGAGCAGTTCTTC.